The 13 T cell receptor beta chains reported below all come from one sample, sequenced in a study of CD8+ T cells in alopecia areata. The sequencing template was cDNA reverse transcribed from extracted RNA. TCRdb keeps only in-frame clones here, not all; method: immunoSEQ multiplex PCR. The sample shows some 150,000 clones, around 58% of them seen only once. Specified treatment: oral pan-JAK inhibitor, 5-10 mg twice daily. The source material was CD4+ T cells sorted from blood, sampled at approximately week 61, from a patient treated with tofacitinib. All receptors derive from a human donor with alopecia areata.

This clone has just a few counts. The chain joins TRBV30 to TRBJ1-6, with a weak D call TRBD1 (6 bases). Germline V gene data show CDR1 as GTSNPN and CDR2 as SVGIG (reference sequence). The CDR3 is 13 residues long. The V end was cut by 8 bases, the J end by 6 bases, with 14 bases between. The chain's CDR3 is CAGTSRFNSPLHF. CDR3 nucleotide sequence: TGTGCCGGGACATCCAGGTTTAATTCACCCCTCCACTTT.

This sequence joins TRBV27 and TRBJ2-5, with 9 bases fitting TRBD1. CDR3 size: 13 residues. Germline V lookup: CDR1 MNHEY, CDR2 SMNVEV (reference sequence). V shed 6 bases and J 6 bases; nucleotides not matched to a gene: 5. As DNA, the CDR3 is TGTGCCAGCAGGCTCACAGGGGGCCAGACCCAGTACTTC. Amino acid sequence: CASRLTGGQTQYF.

The chain couples TRBV29-1 to TRBJ2-6, with TRBD2 as a possible D gene (5 bases). Trimming removed 6 bases from V and 0 bases from J, with 9 bases in between. Germline lookup yields CDR1 SQVTM and CDR2 ANQGSEA. This CDR3 has 14 amino acids. The chain's CDR3 is CSVTGISGANVLTF. CDR3 coding DNA: TGCAGCGTGACCGGGATCTCTGGGGCCAACGTCCTGACTTTC.

The rearrangement uses TRBV12-5 and TRBJ2-7; 8 bases line up with TRBD1. Germline CDR1 LGHNT, CDR2 FRNRAP. There are 13 residues in the CDR3. V dropped 6 bases and J dropped 6; count of bases not matched to a gene: 7. CDR3 residues: CASGPTQGGEQYF. DNA of the CDR3: TGTGCTAGTGGACCCACACAGGGGGGCGAGCAGTACTTC.

The DNA for the CDR3 is TGCGCCAGCAGCCTGGGGGACCTATTTAACTATGGCTACACCTTC. This codes for CASSLGDLFNYGYTF. The V gene is TRBV5-1, the J gene TRBJ1-2; D possibly corresponds to TRBD1 (5 bases). V was pared by 4 bases and J by 1 base, with 14 bases between. Per germline, CDR1 SGHRS and CDR2 YFSETQ. The CDR3 runs to 15 residues.

This clone was recorded a few times. In DNA form, the CDR3 reads TGCAGCACCAGAGTCGGGGGGTCCTACAATGAGCAGTTCTTC. Translated: CSTRVGGSYNEQFF. V is TRBV29-1 and J is TRBJ2-1, with 7 bases matching TRBD2. CDR1 is SQVTM and CDR2 is ANQGSEA in the germline V gene. The CDR3 is 14 residues long. With V trimmed by 8 bases and J by 1 base, 8 bases remained unmatched.

This chain uses TRBV18 with TRBJ2-7, with 9 bases matching TRBD1. Losses at the gene ends were 4 bases for V and 0 bases for J; bases not matched to a gene: 4. Per the germline V gene, CDR1 is KGHSH and CDR2 is LQKENI. This CDR3 has 15 amino acids. The CDR3 DNA is TGTGCCAGCTCACTTGGGACAGGGAGCTCCTACGAGCAGTACTTC. Translating it yields CASSLGTGSSYEQYF.

This clone has only a few counts. The V gene is TRBV6-5, the J gene TRBJ2-3; perhaps D is TRBD1 or TRBD2 (6 bases each). In germline, CDR1 is MNHEY, CDR2 SVGAGI. There are 14 residues in the CDR3. V was pared by 0 bases and J by 5 bases, with 9 bases between. The CDR3 loop is CASSYSGGQDTQYF. The CDR3 bases are TGTGCCAGCAGTTACTCCGGGGGCCAAGATACGCAGTATTTT.

CDR3 residues: CASSDFPSGATDTQYF. Here the CDR3 DNA reads TGTGCCAGCAGTGATTTCCCTTCGGGGGCAACAGATACGCAGTATTTT. This chain uses TRBV25-1 with TRBJ2-3; D tentatively reads TRBD1 or TRBD2 (6 bases each). This CDR3 is 16 amino acids long. Trimming pared 3 bases from V and 3 bases from J, leaving 16 bases between. Germline assignment: CDR1 MGHDK and CDR2 SYGVNS.

This CDR3 is CASSGPDRGYEQYF. In DNA form, the CDR3 reads TGTGCCAGCAGTGGCCCGGACAGGGGGTACGAGCAGTACTTC. The V gene is TRBV25-1, the J gene TRBJ2-7; 10 nucleotides match TRBD1. The J segment lost 4 bases and the V segment lost 4 bases, leaving 4 bases of the junction unmatched. The CDR3 consists of 14 residues. Germline loops: CDR1 MGHDK, CDR2 SYGVNS.

The V call is TRBV4-1, the J call TRBJ1-2; D gene unclear. This CDR3 region has 14 residues. Germline V gives CDR1 MGHRA, CDR2 YSYEKL. V was cut by 0 bases and J by 3 bases, with 8 bases left in between. The CDR3 sequence is CASSQDHGDYGYTF. CDR3 nucleotide sequence: TGCGCCAGCAGCCAAGATCACGGGGACTATGGCTACACCTTC.

The gene calls are TRBV7-9 and TRBJ2-7; TRBD1 aligns across 11 bases. The trim removed 3 bases at V and 1 base at J, leaving 2 bases unmatched. The germline V gene encodes CDR1 SEHNR and CDR2 FQNEAQ (reference sequence). The CDR3 has 15 residues. The CDR3 DNA sequence: TGTGCCAGCAGCTTCGGGACAGGGGGTTCCTACGAGCAGTACTTC. It yields the protein CASSFGTGGSYEQYF.

This clone showed up just a few times. The chain carries TRBV15 and TRBJ1-5, with 12 bases lining up with TRBD1. The J segment lost 6 bases and the V segment lost 6 bases, leaving 3 bases of the junction unmatched. This CDR3 region has 14 residues. Per the germline V gene, CDR1 is LNHNV and CDR2 is YYDKDF (reference sequence). The CDR3 bases are TGTGCCACCAGGGGGACAGGGGGCATTCAGCCCCAGCATTTT. Amino acid sequence: CATRGTGGIQPQHF.